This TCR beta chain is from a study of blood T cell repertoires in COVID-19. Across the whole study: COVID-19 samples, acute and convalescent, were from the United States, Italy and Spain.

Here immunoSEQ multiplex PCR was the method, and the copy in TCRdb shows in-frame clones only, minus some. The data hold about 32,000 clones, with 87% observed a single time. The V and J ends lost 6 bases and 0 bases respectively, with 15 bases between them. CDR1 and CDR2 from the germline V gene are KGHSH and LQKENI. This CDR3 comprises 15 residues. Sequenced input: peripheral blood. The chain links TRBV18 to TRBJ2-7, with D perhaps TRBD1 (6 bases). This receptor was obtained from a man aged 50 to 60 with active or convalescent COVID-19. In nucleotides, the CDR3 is TGTGCCAGCTCTCAAACAGGGTCGGGCTCCTACGAGCAGTACTTC. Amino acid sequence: CASSQTGSGSYEQYF.